This TCR beta chain was obtained from a study of cytomegalovirus exposure and HLA in healthy donors. Study results and caveats: Across donors, sequencing depth was assumed by presence/absence analyses to be roughly uniform. A few chains tied to CMV proved CMV antigen-specific in vitro. Within a later analysis, the majority of CMV-associated TCR beta chains appeared HLA-restricted.

In the case of this clone: The antigen is undetermined.

This CDR3 has 15 amino acids. The primer mix had 60 Vbeta and 13 Jbeta primers. The protocol was immunoSEQ multiplex PCR, while the TCRdb copy is restricted to in-frame clones and leaves out a portion. Altogether roughly 140,000 clones are present, over 60% being singletons, with the ten largest covering about 1.7%. The sequence was obtained from a woman younger than 45 in good health and CMV-seronegative. V usage is TRBV21-1 and J usage is TRBJ1-2; whether TRBD1, the table's D call, matches the DNA was not checked. TRBV21-1 is a recognized pseudogene. Material for sequencing was PBMCs. The CDR3 nucleotides are TGTGCCAGCAGCAAGGGAACAGGCCCTAACTATGGCTACACCTTC. It translates to CASSKGTGPNYGYTF.